The rows below give T cell receptor beta chains drawn from one sample of a study of radiation and T cells in renal cell carcinoma. Here immunoSEQ multiplex PCR was the method, and the copy in TCRdb shows in-frame clones only, minus some. This table has 120,000 to 150,000 clones, about 88% appearing once. Sequencing was performed on blood, taken from a patient whose treatment included radiotherapy and nephrectomy. These receptors came from a woman aged 45-65 years with renal cell carcinoma. The CDR3 runs from the conserved cysteine through the conserved F or W. Not all rows give a size; the values are once, few, many and, for expanded clones, a class.

TRBV4-3	few	TRBJ2-1	CASSLGFPSYNEQFF
TRBV25-1	-	TRBJ2-3	CASSRRGADTQYF
TRBV4-1	-	TRBJ1-4	CASTFRGLANEKLFF
TRBV10-2	-	TRBJ2-5	CASRWGRGTRRETQYF
TRBV4-1	-	TRBJ2-7	CASRLVAGGIYEQYF
TRBV28	-	TRBJ2-1	CASSTRWGTYNEQFF
TRBV5-1	many	TRBJ1-6	CASSQKGQGGSPLHF
TRBV5-6	-	TRBJ2-1	CASSLVGAGNEQFF
TRBV28	-	TRBJ1-1	CASSGVGIVMNTEAFF
TRBV5-6	-	TRBJ2-7	CASRYPGGGEQYF
TRBV6-4	-	TRBJ2-5	CASNWDRQETQYF